This is a list of T cell receptor beta chains from one sample in a study of Ad26.COV2.S vaccination and SARS-CoV-2 variants. Assay used: immunoSEQ multiplex PCR; TCRdb lists only in-frame clones, some missing. The data contain about half a million clones, roughly nine tenths of them seen just once; the ten biggest clones take up 1.5% to 2%. Source: peripheral blood, taken in a trial of Ad26.COV2.S vaccine versus placebo. Every receptor here comes from a person aged 18-60 years who received the Ad26.COV2.S COVID-19 vaccine or a placebo. Each CDR3 is given with its conserved first and last residue. A D gene is named only where the DNA matches it firmly. Rows may omit the clone size; those that give it use once, few, many or a size class.

v_call: TRBV4-3
clone_size: few
j_call: TRBJ1-1
d_call: .
cdr3_aa: CASSQDVSPGPEAFF
cdr3_nt: TGCGCCAGCAGCCAAGATGTGTCTCCAGGGCCTGAAGCTTTCTTT

v_call: TRBV29-1
clone_size: .
j_call: TRBJ1-2
d_call: .
cdr3_aa: CSVDMQGNPYGYTF
cdr3_nt: TGCAGCGTTGACATGCAGGGGAATCCCTATGGCTACACCTTC

v_call: TRBV6-5
clone_size: .
j_call: TRBJ2-5
d_call: TRBD2
cdr3_aa: CASSPKLAGQETQYF
cdr3_nt: TGTGCCAGCAGTCCAAAACTAGCGGGACAAGAGACCCAGTACTTC

v_call: TRBV19
clone_size: .
j_call: TRBJ1-5
d_call: .
cdr3_aa: CASSIRQQPQHF
cdr3_nt: TGTGCCAGTAGTATACGCCAACAGCCCCAGCATTTT

v_call: TRBV27
clone_size: .
j_call: TRBJ2-2
d_call: .
cdr3_aa: CASSPDRRGGTGELFF
cdr3_nt: TGTGCCAGCAGTCCCGACAGGAGAGGGGGAACCGGGGAGCTGTTTTTT

v_call: TRBV6-1
clone_size: .
j_call: TRBJ2-7
d_call: .
cdr3_aa: CASFEGIAFSSYEQYF
cdr3_nt: TGTGCCAGCTTTGAAGGAATAGCTTTCAGTTCCTACGAGCAGTACTTC

v_call: TRBV19
clone_size: .
j_call: TRBJ1-5
d_call: .
cdr3_aa: CASSGQGPYSNQPQHF
cdr3_nt: TGTGCCAGTAGTGGCCAAGGGCCATATAGCAATCAGCCCCAGCATTTT

v_call: TRBV11-2
clone_size: .
j_call: TRBJ2-7
d_call: TRBD1
cdr3_aa: CASSLGQGTEQYF
cdr3_nt: TGTGCCAGCAGCTTGGGACAGGGAACCGAGCAGTACTTC

v_call: TRBV2
clone_size: .
j_call: TRBJ2-1
d_call: TRBD2
cdr3_aa: CASSDLAGGYNEQFF
cdr3_nt: TGTGCCAGCAGTGATTTAGCGGGGGGATACAATGAGCAGTTCTTC

v_call: TRBV29-1
clone_size: .
j_call: TRBJ2-7
d_call: TRBD1
cdr3_aa: CSAGQETYEQYF
cdr3_nt: TGCAGCGCTGGACAGGAGACCTACGAGCAGTACTTC

v_call: TRBV27
clone_size: .
j_call: TRBJ2-7
d_call: TRBD2
cdr3_aa: CASSPIAGEDYEQYF
cdr3_nt: TGTGCCAGCAGCCCAATAGCGGGAGAGGATTACGAGCAGTACTTC